This record looks at one T cell receptor (beta chain) sequence and its context. The antigen is unknown. The treatment was: oral pan-JAK inhibitor, 5-10 mg twice daily. This entry comes from a study of CD8+ T cells in alopecia areata. Study context: Tofacitinib dosing lasted 6 to 18 months, which was then followed by 6 months off drug.

Investigators isolated RNA and reverse transcribed it into cDNA to act as the sequencing template. Clones were read by immunoSEQ multiplex PCR, and TCRdb kept only the in-frame ones, dropping some. This table has roughly 110,000 clones, about three fifths appearing once. Findings and caveats of the study: Sequencing of scalp tissue also captures the resident alphabeta T cells of normal skin.

This CDR3 has 15 amino acids. Trimming removed 3 bases at V and 8 bases at J, with 22 bases between. CDR1 is GTSNPN, CDR2 SVGIG, per germline (reference sequence). This chain links TRBV30 with TRBJ1-2; D gene uncertain. The TCR comes from a human donor with alopecia areata. The starting material was CD8+ T cells sorted from blood, obtained at week 24, from a patient treated with tofacitinib. The CDR3 bases are TGTGCCTGGAGCGCGGTAACAACATGGTTCAGAGGCTACACCTTC. It is translated as CAWSAVTTWFRGYTF.